A selection of T cell receptor beta chains follows, all from one sample in a study of blood T cell repertoires in COVID-19. Only in-frame clones appear in the TCRdb table, and some are missing; sequencing was by immunoSEQ multiplex PCR. The sample holds some 130,000 clones, under 90% seen once. Material: peripheral blood. The receptors shown here come from a woman in her fifties or sixties with active or convalescent COVID-19. Both conserved end residues are part of each CDR3. D genes are given only for firm matches. Clone size is stated in some rows and not others, as once, few, many or a class when expanded.

v_call,cdr3_length,d_call,clone_size,j_call,cdr3_nt,cdr3_aa
TRBV4-2,18,NA,NA,TRBJ2-1,TGTGCCAGCAGCCAAGATCCGGGAAGGGCGCGGGGGCGGAATGAGCAGTTCTTC,CASSQDPGRARGRNEQFF
TRBV7-2,15,NA,NA,TRBJ2-2,TGTGCCAGCAGCGCTCGGACAGCGAACACCGGGGAGCTGTTTTTT,CASSARTANTGELFF
TRBV4-3,16,TRBD2,few,TRBJ2-2,TGCGCCAGCAGCCAAACTAGCGGGAGGGCCTCGGGGGAGCTGTTTTTT,CASSQTSGRASGELFF
TRBV27,14,NA,NA,TRBJ2-3,TGTGCCAGCAGCCCGCTCGTAGGCGGAGATACGCAGTATTTT,CASSPLVGGDTQYF
TRBV28,16,NA,NA,TRBJ1-6,TGTGCCAGCAGTTTAGGGGCGGAAGGGGGTAATTCACCCCTCCACTTT,CASSLGAEGGNSPLHF
TRBV24-1,12,NA,NA,TRBJ2-3,TGTGCCACCAGCTGGGGGCAAGGTACGCAGTATTTT,CATSWGQGTQYF
TRBV6-6,15,NA,NA,TRBJ1-5,TGTGCCAGCAGTAGCCAGGGGTATAGCAATCAGCCCCAGCATTTT,CASSSQGYSNQPQHF
TRBV7-8,12,NA,once,TRBJ1-1,TGTGCCAGCAGCCCTTATAAGGGGATGGCTTTCTTT,CASSPYKGMAFF
TRBV29-1,12,NA,NA,TRBJ2-5,TGCAGCGTTGTTCCCCTCTCTGAGACCCAGTACTTC,CSVVPLSETQYF
TRBV6-1,16,NA,NA,TRBJ1-5,TGTGCCAGCAGTGTATGGGCACCGAATAGCAATCAGCCCCAGCATTTT,CASSVWAPNSNQPQHF
TRBV4-1,15,NA,NA,TRBJ1-1,TGCGCCAGCAGCCAAGATTGGGGCCCTGCCACTGAAGCTTTCTTT,CASSQDWGPATEAFF
TRBV7-8,18,TRBD2,NA,TRBJ2-2,TGTGCCAGCAGCGCCCGGGATAGCGGGGGCCATAACACCGGGGAGCTGTTTTTT,CASSARDSGGHNTGELFF
TRBV5-5,16,TRBD2,NA,TRBJ2-5,TGTGCCAGCATCCCGGGGGCCCAGGGACTAGAAGAGACCCAGTACTTC,CASIPGAQGLEETQYF
TRBV7-3,18,TRBD2,NA,TRBJ2-1,TGTGCCAGCAGCCCAAAGCCCATTCTAGCGGGAGTAAGCAATGAGCAGTTCTTC,CASSPKPILAGVSNEQFF
TRBV19,15,NA,NA,TRBJ1-3,TGTGCCAGTAGTATCCTCACGCTGACGAGGGACACCATATATTTT,CASSILTLTRDTIYF
TRBV4-3,15,TRBD2,NA,TRBJ2-1,TGCGCCAGCAGCCAAAGGACTAGTTTGGGCAATGAGCAGTTCTTC,CASSQRTSLGNEQFF
TRBV10-2,11,NA,NA,TRBJ2-1,TGCGCCAGCAGTGTATACAATGAGCAGTTCTTC,CASSVYNEQFF
TRBV19,15,NA,NA,TRBJ2-1,TGTGCCAGTAGTATAGCCGGGACTTCCTACAATGAGCAGTTCTTC,CASSIAGTSYNEQFF
TRBV5-1,14,TRBD1,few,TRBJ1-2,TGCGCCAGCGGCGATCCGGGACAGATCGATGGCTACACCTTC,CASGDPGQIDGYTF
TRBV28,12,NA,NA,TRBJ2-7,TGTGCCAGCAGTTCAGGGGCCTACGAGCAGTACTTC,CASSSGAYEQYF
TRBV25-1,13,NA,NA,TRBJ2-3,TGTGCCAGCAGTGTTCAGGGTTTAGATACGCAGTATTTT,CASSVQGLDTQYF
TRBV24-1,14,NA,NA,TRBJ1-4,TGTGCCACCAGTGGGAGGGCTGACAATGAAAAACTGTTTTTT,CATSGRADNEKLFF
TRBV18,16,TRBD2,NA,TRBJ2-1,TGTGCCAGCTCACCGTTTACTAGCGGGAGAGACCATGAGCAGTTCTTC,CASSPFTSGRDHEQFF
TRBV3-1/TRBV3-2,14,NA,NA,TRBJ1-1,TGTGCCAGCAGCCCGACCCGACAGTATTTGGAAGCTTTCTTT,CASSPTRQYLEAFF
TRBV2,15,TRBD1,NA,TRBJ1-1,TGTGCCAGCAGCATACGACAGGGGGCTTATACTGAAGCTTTCTTT,CASSIRQGAYTEAFF
TRBV10-1,16,TRBD2,once,TRBJ2-2,TGCGCCAGCAGTGAGTCGTCTAGCGGGGGTGCCGGGGAGCTGTTTTTT,CASSESSSGGAGELFF
TRBV3-1/TRBV3-2,12,NA,NA,TRBJ2-5,TGTGCCAGCAGTCTCGACGGACTTTTCCAGTACTTC,CASSLDGLFQYF
TRBV28,14,NA,NA,TRBJ1-5,TGTGCCAGCAGTCCTAGACAGCACAATCAGCCCCAGCATTTT,CASSPRQHNQPQHF